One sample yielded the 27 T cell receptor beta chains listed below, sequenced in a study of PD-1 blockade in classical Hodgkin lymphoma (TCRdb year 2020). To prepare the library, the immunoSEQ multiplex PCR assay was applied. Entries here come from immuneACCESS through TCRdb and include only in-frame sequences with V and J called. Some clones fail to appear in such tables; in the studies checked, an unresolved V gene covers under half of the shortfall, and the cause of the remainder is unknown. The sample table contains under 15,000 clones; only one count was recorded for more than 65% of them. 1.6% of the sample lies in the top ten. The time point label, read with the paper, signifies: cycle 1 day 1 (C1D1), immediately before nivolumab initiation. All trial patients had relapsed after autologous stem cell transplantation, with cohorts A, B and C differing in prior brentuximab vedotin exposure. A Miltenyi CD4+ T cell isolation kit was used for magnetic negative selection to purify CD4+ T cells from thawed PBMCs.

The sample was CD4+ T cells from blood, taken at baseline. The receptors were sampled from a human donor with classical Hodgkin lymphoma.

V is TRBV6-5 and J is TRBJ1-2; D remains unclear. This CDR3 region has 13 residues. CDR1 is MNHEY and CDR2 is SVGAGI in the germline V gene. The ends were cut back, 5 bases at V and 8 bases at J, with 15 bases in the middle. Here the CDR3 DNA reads TGTGCCAGCAGTAACAGCCCGGTCGGGGGCTACACCTTC. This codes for CASSNSPVGGYTF.

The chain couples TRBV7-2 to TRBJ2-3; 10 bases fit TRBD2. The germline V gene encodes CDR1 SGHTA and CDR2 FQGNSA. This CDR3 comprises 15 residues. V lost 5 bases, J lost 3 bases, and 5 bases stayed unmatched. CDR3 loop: CASSPWTSGTDTQYF. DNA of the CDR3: TGTGCCAGCAGCCCCTGGACTAGCGGAACAGATACGCAGTATTTT.

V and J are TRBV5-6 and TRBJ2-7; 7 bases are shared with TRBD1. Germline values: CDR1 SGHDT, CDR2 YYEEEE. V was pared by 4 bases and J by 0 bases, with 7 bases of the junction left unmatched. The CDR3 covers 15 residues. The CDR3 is CASSHRGLSSYEQYF. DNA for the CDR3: TGTGCCAGCAGCCACAGGGGCCTAAGCTCCTACGAGCAGTACTTC.

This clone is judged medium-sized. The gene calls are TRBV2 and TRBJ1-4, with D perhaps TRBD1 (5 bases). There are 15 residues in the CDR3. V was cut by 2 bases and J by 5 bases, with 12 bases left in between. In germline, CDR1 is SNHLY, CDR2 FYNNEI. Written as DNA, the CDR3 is TGTGCCAGCAGTGAAATAAGGGGAGGGAATGAAAAACTGTTTTTT. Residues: CASSEIRGGNEKLFF.

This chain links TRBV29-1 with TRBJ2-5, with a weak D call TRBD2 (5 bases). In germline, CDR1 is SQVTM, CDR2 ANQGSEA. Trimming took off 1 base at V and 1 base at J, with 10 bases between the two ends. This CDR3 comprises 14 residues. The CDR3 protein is CSVEGGGSQETQYF. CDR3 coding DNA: TGCAGCGTTGAAGGCGGCGGGTCCCAAGAGACCCAGTACTTC. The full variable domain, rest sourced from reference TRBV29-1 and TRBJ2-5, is SAVISQKPSRDICQRGTSLTIQCQVDSQVTMMFWYRQQPGQSLTLIATANQGSEATYESGFVIDKFPISRPNLTFSTLTVSNMSPEDSSIYLCSVEGGGSQETQYFGPGTRLLVL.

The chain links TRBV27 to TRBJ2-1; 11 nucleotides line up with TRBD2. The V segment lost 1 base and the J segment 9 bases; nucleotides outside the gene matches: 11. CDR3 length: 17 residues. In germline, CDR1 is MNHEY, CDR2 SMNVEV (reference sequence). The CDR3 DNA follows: TGTGCCAGCAGTTTATATGGTAGCGGGGGGGTTGTAGGTGAGCAGTTCTTC. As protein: CASSLYGSGGVVGEQFF.

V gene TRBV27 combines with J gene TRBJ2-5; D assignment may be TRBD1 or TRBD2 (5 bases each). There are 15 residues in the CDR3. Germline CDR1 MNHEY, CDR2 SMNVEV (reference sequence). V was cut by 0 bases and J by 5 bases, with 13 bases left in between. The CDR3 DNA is TGTGCCAGCAGTTTATCGAGCGGCAGGGCTGAGACCCAGTACTTC. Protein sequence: CASSLSSGRAETQYF.

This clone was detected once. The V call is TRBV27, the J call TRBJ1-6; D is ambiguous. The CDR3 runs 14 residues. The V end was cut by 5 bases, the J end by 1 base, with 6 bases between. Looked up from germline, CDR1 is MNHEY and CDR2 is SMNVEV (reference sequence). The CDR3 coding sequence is TGTGCCAGCAGTCAAATTTCCTATAATTCACCCCTCCACTTT. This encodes CASSQISYNSPLHF.

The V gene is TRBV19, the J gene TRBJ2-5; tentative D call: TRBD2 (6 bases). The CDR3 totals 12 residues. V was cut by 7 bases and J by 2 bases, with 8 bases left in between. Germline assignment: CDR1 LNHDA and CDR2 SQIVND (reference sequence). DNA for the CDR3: TGTGCCAGTATGGGACTGCAAGAGACCCAGTACTTC. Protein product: CASMGLQETQYF.

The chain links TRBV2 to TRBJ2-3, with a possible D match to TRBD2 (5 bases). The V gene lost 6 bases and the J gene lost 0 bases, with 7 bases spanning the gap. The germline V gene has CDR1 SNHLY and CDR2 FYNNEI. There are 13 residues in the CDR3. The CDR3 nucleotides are TGTGCCAGCAGCGGGGAAAGCACAGATACGCAGTATTTT. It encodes CASSGESTDTQYF.

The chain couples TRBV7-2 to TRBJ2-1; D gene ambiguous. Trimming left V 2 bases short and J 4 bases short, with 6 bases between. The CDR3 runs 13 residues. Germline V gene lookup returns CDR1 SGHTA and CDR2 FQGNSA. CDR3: CASSLQLYNEQFF. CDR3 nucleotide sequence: TGTGCCAGCAGCTTACAACTTTACAATGAGCAGTTCTTC.

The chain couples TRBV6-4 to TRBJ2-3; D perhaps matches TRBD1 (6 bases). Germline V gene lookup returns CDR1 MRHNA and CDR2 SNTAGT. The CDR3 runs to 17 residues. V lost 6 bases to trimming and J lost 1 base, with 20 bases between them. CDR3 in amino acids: CASRGGFGVPGTDTQYF. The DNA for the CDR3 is TGTGCCAGCAGAGGGGGTTTCGGGGTTCCGGGCACAGATACGCAGTATTTT.

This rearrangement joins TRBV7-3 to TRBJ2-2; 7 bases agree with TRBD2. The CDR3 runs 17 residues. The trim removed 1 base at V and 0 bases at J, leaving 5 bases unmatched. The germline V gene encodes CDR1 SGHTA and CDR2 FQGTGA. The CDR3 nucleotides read TGTGCCAGCAGCTTAAACGGAGCGGGGACGAACACCGGGGAGCTGTTTTTT. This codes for CASSLNGAGTNTGELFF. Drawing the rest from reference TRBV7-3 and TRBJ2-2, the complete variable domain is GAGVSQTPSNKVTEKGKYVELRCDPISGHTALYWYRQSLGQGPEFLIYFQGTGAADDSGLPNDRFFAVRPEGSVSTLKIQRTERGDSAVYLCASSLNGAGTNTGELFFGEGSRLTVL.

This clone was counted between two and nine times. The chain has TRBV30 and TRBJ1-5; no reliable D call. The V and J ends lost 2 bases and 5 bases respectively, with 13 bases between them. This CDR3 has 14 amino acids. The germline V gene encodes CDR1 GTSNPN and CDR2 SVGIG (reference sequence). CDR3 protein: CAWSPDRNDQPQHF. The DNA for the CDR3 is TGTGCCTGGAGTCCGGACCGGAATGATCAGCCCCAGCATTTT.

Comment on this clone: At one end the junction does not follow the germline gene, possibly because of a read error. The CDR3 region is CASSQQTANAGELFF. The CDR3 region has the DNA TGTGCCAGCAGCCAACAGACAGCGAACGCCGGGGAGCTGTTTTTT. The rearrangement uses TRBV14 and TRBJ2-2, with a possible D match to TRBD1 (5 bases). CDR3 size: 15 residues. Germline V gives CDR1 SGHDN, CDR2 FVKESK.

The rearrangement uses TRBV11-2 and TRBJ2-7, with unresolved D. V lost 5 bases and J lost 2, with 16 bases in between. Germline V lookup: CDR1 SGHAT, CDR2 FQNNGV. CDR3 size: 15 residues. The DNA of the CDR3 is TGTGCCAGCAGCGTACCGGGTAAGGGCGCCTACGAGCAGTACTTC. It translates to CASSVPGKGAYEQYF.

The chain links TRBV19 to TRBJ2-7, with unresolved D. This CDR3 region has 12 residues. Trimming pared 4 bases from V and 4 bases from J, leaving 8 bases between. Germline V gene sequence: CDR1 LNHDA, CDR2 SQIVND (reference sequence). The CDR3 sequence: CASSNPTYEQYF. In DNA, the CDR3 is TGTGCCAGTAGTAACCCTACTTACGAGCAGTACTTC.

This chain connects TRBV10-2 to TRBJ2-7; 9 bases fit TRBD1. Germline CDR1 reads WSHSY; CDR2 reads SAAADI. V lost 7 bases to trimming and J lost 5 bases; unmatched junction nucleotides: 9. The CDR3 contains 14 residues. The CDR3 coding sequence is TGCGCCAGCACCTACGGGACAGGGCTCGACGAGCAGTACTTC. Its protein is CASTYGTGLDEQYF.

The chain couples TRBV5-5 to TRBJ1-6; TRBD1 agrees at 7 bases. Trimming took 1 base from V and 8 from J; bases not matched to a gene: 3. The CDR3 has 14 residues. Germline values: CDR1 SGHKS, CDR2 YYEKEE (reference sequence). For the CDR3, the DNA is TGTGCCAGCAGCTTGATGCAGGGGGATTCACCCCTCCACTTT. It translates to CASSLMQGDSPLHF. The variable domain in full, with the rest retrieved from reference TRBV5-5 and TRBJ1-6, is DAGVTQSPTHLIKTRGQQVTLRCSPISGHKSVSWYQQVLGQGPQFIFQYYEKEERGRGNFPDRFSARQFPNYSSELNVNALLLGDSALYLCASSLMQGDSPLHFGNGTRLTVT.

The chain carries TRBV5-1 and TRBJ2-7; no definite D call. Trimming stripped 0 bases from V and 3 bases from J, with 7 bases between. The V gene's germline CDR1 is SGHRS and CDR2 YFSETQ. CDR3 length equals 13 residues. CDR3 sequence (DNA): TGCGCCAGCAGCTTGGGACCGCTCTACGAGCAGTACTTC. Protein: CASSLGPLYEQYF.

CDR3 in amino acids: CASRPGVGDTGELFF. The CDR3 DNA reads TGTGCCAGCAGACCTGGTGTAGGGGACACCGGGGAGCTGTTTTTT. V usage is TRBV11-3 and J usage is TRBJ2-2; D perhaps matches TRBD1 (5 bases). Germline CDR1 is SGHNT and CDR2 is YENEEA. V was shortened by 6 bases and J by 3 bases, with 14 bases between the two germline ends. The CDR3 has 15 amino acids.

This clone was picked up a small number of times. CDR3 DNA sequence: TGTGCCAGCAGTGTGACAGGGACCGGGGAGCTGTTTTTT. Translating it yields CASSVTGTGELFF. The chain employs TRBV25-1 and TRBJ2-2; 7 positions match TRBD1. The ends lost 4 bases at V and 5 bases at J; junction bases unmatched: 1. There are 13 residues in the CDR3. Germline lookup yields CDR1 MGHDK and CDR2 SYGVNS.

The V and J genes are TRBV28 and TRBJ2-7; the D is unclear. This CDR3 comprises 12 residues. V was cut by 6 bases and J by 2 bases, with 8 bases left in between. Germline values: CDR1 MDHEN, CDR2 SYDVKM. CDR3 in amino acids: CASRIGPYEQYF. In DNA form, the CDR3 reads TGTGCCAGCAGGATAGGGCCCTACGAGCAGTACTTC.

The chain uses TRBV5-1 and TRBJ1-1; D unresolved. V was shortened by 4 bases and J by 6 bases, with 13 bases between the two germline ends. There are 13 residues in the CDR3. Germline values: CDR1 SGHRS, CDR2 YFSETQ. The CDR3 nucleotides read TGCGCCAGCAGCGGAGGGTTAAGGTCTGAAGCTTTCTTT. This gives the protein CASSGGLRSEAFF.

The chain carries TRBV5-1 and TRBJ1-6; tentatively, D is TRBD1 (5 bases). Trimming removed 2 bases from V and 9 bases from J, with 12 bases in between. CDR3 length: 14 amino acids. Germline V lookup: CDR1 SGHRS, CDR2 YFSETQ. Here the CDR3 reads CASSFEGLGSPLHF. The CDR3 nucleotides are TGCGCCAGCAGCTTTGAGGGGCTAGGTTCACCCCTCCACTTT.

CDR3 region: CATSRGRQTSTDTQYF. CDR3 DNA sequence: TGTGCCACCAGCAGAGGGAGACAGACTAGCACAGATACGCAGTATTTT. The rearrangement uses TRBV15 and TRBJ2-3, with D tentatively TRBD1 (5 bases). Germline V gene data show CDR1 as LNHNV and CDR2 as YYDKDF (reference sequence). The CDR3 spans 16 residues. V gave up 1 base and J gave up 0 bases, with 11 bases separating them.

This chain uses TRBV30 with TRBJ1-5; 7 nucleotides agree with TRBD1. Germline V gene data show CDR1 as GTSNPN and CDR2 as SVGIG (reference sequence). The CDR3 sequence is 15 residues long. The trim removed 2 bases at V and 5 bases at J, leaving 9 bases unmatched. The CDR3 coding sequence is TGTGCCTGGAGTTTTCCCGGGACAGCCTATCAGCCCCAGCATTTT. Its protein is CAWSFPGTAYQPQHF.